Listed here is a single T cell receptor beta chain. The antigen remains undetermined. CD45RO-negative CD8 cells positively selected for CCR7 made up the naive population, which excluded terminally differentiated effector memory CD45RA+ cells. This CDR3 region has 14 residues. Germline V gene data show CDR1 as LNHDA and CDR2 as SQIVND (reference sequence). With 5 bases clipped from V and 8 bases from J, the junction kept 7 bases outside the gene matches. This specimen comes from a study of shared clonotypes between healthy human individuals. The study's findings and limits: The sole specimen, blood, was sampled, and tissue repertoires likely differ. Among the subsets, naive ones generally showed larger estimated richness than memory ones.

The data were produced by immunoSEQ multiplex PCR, yet TCRdb's version contains in-frame clones alone and is incomplete. The table includes around 2.1 million clones, under 95% detected once. The clonotype was recovered from a young man in good health. Some clones in this sample may be carry-over from other donors' samples. The chain carries TRBV19 and TRBJ2-1, with TRBD2 matching 9 bases. Sample: naive CD8+ T cells from PBMCs. The CDR3: CASSLKREVDEQFF. Written as DNA, the CDR3 is TGTGCCAGTAGTTTGAAGCGGGAGGTCGATGAGCAGTTCTTC. Together with reference TRBV19 and TRBJ2-1, the CDR3 gives the full variable domain: DGGITQSPKYLFRKEGQNVTLSCEQNLNHDAMYWYRQDPGQGLRLIYYSQIVNDFQKGDIAEGYSVSREKKESFPLTVTSAQKNPTAFYLCASSLKREVDEQFFGPGTRLTVL.